The rows below give T cell receptor beta chains drawn from one sample of a study of cytomegalovirus exposure and HLA in healthy donors. The protocol was immunoSEQ multiplex PCR, while the TCRdb copy is restricted to in-frame clones and leaves out a portion. The data hold about 220,000 clones, with roughly 88% observed a single time. The sample was PBMCs. These receptor sequences come from a woman aged 18-29 years in good health and CMV-seronegative. Each CDR3 is given with its conserved first and last residue. Fields, in order: clone size, J gene, V gene, D gene, CDR3 protein, CDR3 DNA. D genes are given only for firm matches. Size is stated for part of the rows, as once, few or many counts, or as a class when the clone is expanded.

clone_size: many; j_call: TRBJ2-6; v_call: TRBV6-4; d_call: NA; cdr3_aa: CASSDSGAGANVLTF; cdr3_nt: TGTGCCAGCAGTGATTCAGGGGCTGGGGCCAACGTCCTGACTTTC
clone_size: few; j_call: TRBJ1-2; v_call: TRBV6-1; d_call: NA; cdr3_aa: CASSEHPGGYTF; cdr3_nt: TGTGCCAGCAGTGAACACCCAGGGGGCTACACCTTC
clone_size: once; j_call: TRBJ1-5; v_call: TRBV12-5; d_call: NA; cdr3_aa: CASASVVGVENQPQHF; cdr3_nt: TGTGCTAGTGCTTCCGTAGTTGGAGTTGAAAATCAGCCCCAGCATTTT
clone_size: NA; j_call: TRBJ2-3; v_call: TRBV10-2; d_call: NA; cdr3_aa: CASTPNTDTQYF; cdr3_nt: TGCGCCAGCACCCCCAACACAGATACGCAGTATTTT
clone_size: few; j_call: TRBJ2-5; v_call: TRBV6-6; d_call: TRBD2; cdr3_aa: CAAGREGKTQYF; cdr3_nt: TGTGCCGCGGGGAGGGAGGGAAAGACCCAGTACTTC
clone_size: NA; j_call: TRBJ2-1; v_call: TRBV6-5; d_call: NA; cdr3_aa: CASRGGPGSYNEQFF; cdr3_nt: TGTGCCAGCAGAGGGGGTCCGGGCTCCTACAATGAGCAGTTCTTC
clone_size: NA; j_call: TRBJ1-1; v_call: TRBV13; d_call: TRBD1; cdr3_aa: CASSKTGDTLEAFF; cdr3_nt: TGTGCCAGCAGTAAGACAGGGGATACCCTTGAAGCTTTCTTT
clone_size: NA; j_call: TRBJ2-1; v_call: TRBV6-1; d_call: TRBD2; cdr3_aa: CASSGEGGLALKRAYNEQFF; cdr3_nt: TGTGCCAGCAGTGGGGAGGGGGGACTAGCACTTAAAAGGGCTTACAATGAGCAGTTCTTC
clone_size: NA; j_call: TRBJ1-1; v_call: TRBV27; d_call: NA; cdr3_aa: CASSFQGRRTEAFF; cdr3_nt: TGTGCCAGCAGTTTTCAGGGTCGGAGAACTGAAGCTTTCTTT
clone_size: NA; j_call: TRBJ2-5; v_call: TRBV11-2; d_call: NA; cdr3_aa: CASSFGEQETQYF; cdr3_nt: TGTGCCAGCAGCTTCGGGGAACAAGAGACCCAGTACTTC
clone_size: NA; j_call: TRBJ2-1; v_call: TRBV6-6; d_call: NA; cdr3_aa: CASSPRASSYNEQFF; cdr3_nt: TGTGCCAGCAGCCCCCGCGCGAGCTCCTACAATGAGCAGTTCTTC
clone_size: NA; j_call: TRBJ1-1; v_call: TRBV19; d_call: NA; cdr3_aa: CAGKKTGNTEAFF; cdr3_nt: TGTGCCGGAAAGAAGACAGGGAACACTGAAGCTTTCTTT
clone_size: NA; j_call: TRBJ2-3; v_call: TRBV4-2; d_call: NA; cdr3_aa: CASSQDPLSDTQYF; cdr3_nt: TGTGCCAGCAGCCAAGATCCTTTATCTGATACGCAGTATTTT
clone_size: NA; j_call: TRBJ1-1; v_call: TRBV27; d_call: NA; cdr3_aa: CASRGGEDTEAFF; cdr3_nt: TGTGCCAGCAGGGGCGGGGAGGACACTGAAGCTTTCTTT
clone_size: NA; j_call: TRBJ2-7; v_call: TRBV15; d_call: NA; cdr3_aa: CATSRGISYEQYF; cdr3_nt: TGTGCCACCAGCCGCGGGATCTCCTACGAGCAGTACTTC
clone_size: NA; j_call: TRBJ2-7; v_call: TRBV7-2; d_call: TRBD1; cdr3_aa: CASSLALMARDRGYEQYF; cdr3_nt: TGTGCCAGCAGCTTAGCTTTAATGGCTAGGGACAGGGGGTACGAGCAGTACTTC
clone_size: NA; j_call: TRBJ2-7; v_call: TRBV27; d_call: TRBD2; cdr3_aa: CASSRRTSGFLGEQYF; cdr3_nt: TGTGCCAGCAGCCGCCGGACTAGCGGTTTTTTGGGCGAGCAGTACTTC
clone_size: NA; j_call: TRBJ2-5; v_call: TRBV12-5; d_call: TRBD2; cdr3_aa: CASGSGTSGMETQYF; cdr3_nt: TGTGCTAGTGGTTCAGGGACTAGCGGGATGGAGACCCAGTACTTC
clone_size: NA; j_call: TRBJ1-2; v_call: TRBV7-9; d_call: NA; cdr3_aa: CASSFSAGAMDGYTF; cdr3_nt: TGTGCCAGCAGCTTCTCTGCAGGTGCTATGGATGGCTACACCTTC
clone_size: NA; j_call: TRBJ2-1; v_call: TRBV4-1; d_call: TRBD2; cdr3_aa: CASSQVLAGDNEQFF; cdr3_nt: TGCGCCAGCAGCCAAGTACTAGCGGGAGACAATGAGCAGTTCTTC
clone_size: NA; j_call: TRBJ2-1; v_call: TRBV10-2; d_call: TRBD2; cdr3_aa: CAAGGGLYNEQFF; cdr3_nt: TGCGCCGCGGGGGGCGGACTTTACAATGAGCAGTTCTTC
clone_size: NA; j_call: TRBJ2-5; v_call: TRBV9; d_call: NA; cdr3_aa: CASNSGRDEETQYF; cdr3_nt: TGTGCCAGCAATTCCGGCAGGGATGAAGAGACCCAGTACTTC
clone_size: few; j_call: TRBJ2-7; v_call: TRBV10-3; d_call: TRBD1; cdr3_aa: CAISPGQGVSEQYF; cdr3_nt: TGTGCCATCAGTCCGGGACAGGGAGTTTCCGAGCAGTACTTC